The 13 T cell receptor beta chains presented below share a single source sample, sequenced in a study of T cells after somatic rescue of genetic block. Using immunoSEQ multiplex PCR, the repertoire was profiled, and TCRdb retains in-frame clones only, with some absent. Of 95,000 to 120,000 clones listed, 85% to 95% were seen once; the top ten hold about 1.5%. The sequenced sample consisted of peripheral blood mononuclear cells (PBMCs). These receptors were collected from a woman under 30.

This chain connects TRBV13 to TRBJ2-7; 7 bases map to TRBD1. Germline V gene data show CDR1 as PRHDT and CDR2 as FYEKMQ (reference sequence). This CDR3 region has 13 residues. The ends lost 6 bases at V and 4 bases at J; junction bases unmatched: 6. Here the CDR3 DNA reads TGTGCCAGCAGGCTTACAGGGGTTTACGAGCAGTACTTC. The encoded protein is CASRLTGVYEQYF.

This clone has just a few counts. This chain uses TRBV7-8 with TRBJ2-1, with TRBD2 matching over 13 bases. Trimming cost V 5 bases and J 8 bases; bases outside gene matches: 9. Per the germline V gene, CDR1 is SGHVS and CDR2 is FQNEAQ. This CDR3 contains 16 residues. The CDR3 sequence: CASSRSGTSGDYEQFF. CDR3 DNA sequence: TGTGCCAGCAGCCGATCCGGGACTAGCGGGGATTATGAGCAGTTCTTC.

This chain joins TRBV11-3 and TRBJ2-1; possible D gene TRBD1, 6 bases. Deletions cut 5 bases from V and 6 bases from J, with 20 bases between. CDR3 length: 16 amino acids. Germline CDR1 and CDR2: SGHNT and YENEEA. This chain's CDR3 is CASSGTGRGASNEQFF. The CDR3 DNA follows: TGTGCCAGCAGCGGAACCGGCAGGGGCGCATCCAATGAGCAGTTCTTC.

The chain carries TRBV6-4 and TRBJ1-1; D is perhaps TRBD1 (5 bases). There are 13 residues in the CDR3. Trimming removed 4 bases from V and 1 base from J, with 7 bases in between. Germline V CDR1 and CDR2: MRHNA, SNTAGT. The CDR3 region is CASSARENTEAFF. DNA of the CDR3: TGTGCCAGCAGTGCCAGGGAGAACACTGAAGCTTTCTTT.

The chain links TRBV6-6 to TRBJ2-7; no clear D gene. The CDR3 covers 14 residues. Trimming stripped 0 bases from V and 6 bases from J, with 12 bases between. The V gene's germline CDR1 is MNHNY and CDR2 SVGAGI (reference sequence). Here the CDR3 reads CASSYSIFTGEQYF. The DNA of the CDR3 is TGTGCCAGCAGTTACTCGATTTTCACGGGCGAGCAGTACTTC.

The CDR3 protein is CATSRLSGELFF. The CDR3 region has the DNA TGTGCCACCAGCAGGTTATCCGGGGAGCTGTTTTTT. The chain is built from TRBV15 and TRBJ2-2; D not resolved. The CDR3 runs to 12 residues. Germline CDR1 LNHNV, CDR2 YYDKDF (reference sequence). Trimming removed 3 bases at V and 6 bases at J, with 5 bases between.

The chain uses TRBV15 and TRBJ2-1, with a weak D call TRBD2 (6 bases). The length of the CDR3 is 13 residues. CDR1 and CDR2 (germline): LNHNV, YYDKDF (reference sequence). V was clipped by 0 bases and J by 8 bases, with 8 bases between them. The CDR3 nucleotides read TGTGCCACCAGCAGAGACCCGGGGGATGAGCAGTTCTTC. This codes for CATSRDPGDEQFF.

The rearrangement uses TRBV23-1 and TRBJ1-1; D is unresolved. TRBV23-1 qualifies as an ORF whose function is uncertain. Between the trimmed V and J ends, which lost 4 bases and 2 bases, there was a span of 11 bases. The CDR3 sequence is 14 residues long. This chain's CDR3 is CASSLGSQNTEAFF. Here the CDR3 DNA reads TGCGCCAGCAGTCTGGGGAGCCAAAACACTGAAGCTTTCTTT.

The rearrangement links TRBV27 to TRBJ1-2; 9 bases line up with TRBD1. The V segment lost 5 bases and the J segment 8 bases; nucleotides outside the gene matches: 15. CDR1 and CDR2 from the germline V gene are MNHEY and SMNVEV (reference sequence). This CDR3 contains 16 residues. Here the CDR3 reads CASSAGIGTGFKGYTF. CDR3 DNA: TGTGCCAGCAGTGCCGGTATTGGGACAGGGTTTAAGGGCTACACCTTC.

The chain uses TRBV6-1 and TRBJ1-3; the match to TRBD1 covers 7 bases. Germline V lookup: CDR1 MNHNS, CDR2 SASEGT. Losses at the gene ends were 0 bases for V and 4 bases for J; bases not matched to a gene: 18. The CDR3 is 20 amino acids. This chain's CDR3 is CASSEASGTAGGSGGNTIYF. The DNA for the CDR3 is TGTGCCAGCAGTGAAGCTTCGGGGACAGCGGGCGGCTCGGGAGGAAACACCATATATTTT.

The V call is TRBV4-1, the J call TRBJ2-6; possible D gene TRBD1, 5 bases. This CDR3 comprises 17 residues. V was cut by 1 base and J by 0 bases, with 10 bases left in between. Germline V CDR1 and CDR2: MGHRA, YSYEKL. The CDR3 spells CASSQVRTHSGANVLTF. DNA for the CDR3: TGCGCCAGCAGCCAAGTCCGGACACACTCTGGGGCCAACGTCCTGACTTTC.

This chain joins TRBV7-8 and TRBJ1-6; 10 bases are shared with TRBD1. The length of the CDR3 is 14 residues. V lost 5 bases and J lost 6; bases outside the gene matches: 1. Per the germline V gene, CDR1 is SGHVS and CDR2 is FQNEAQ. The CDR3 DNA follows: TGTGCCAGCAGCCGGGACAGGGGTAATTCACCCCTCCACTTT. This codes for CASSRDRGNSPLHF.

V and J are TRBV1 and TRBJ1-2; the table gives TRBD1 as D, unverified against the DNA. TRBV1 is noted as a pseudogene. The length of the CDR3 is 13 residues. This chain's CDR3 is CTSSHRDREDYTF. CDR3 DNA: TGCACCAGCAGTCATAGGGACAGGGAGGACTACACCTTC.